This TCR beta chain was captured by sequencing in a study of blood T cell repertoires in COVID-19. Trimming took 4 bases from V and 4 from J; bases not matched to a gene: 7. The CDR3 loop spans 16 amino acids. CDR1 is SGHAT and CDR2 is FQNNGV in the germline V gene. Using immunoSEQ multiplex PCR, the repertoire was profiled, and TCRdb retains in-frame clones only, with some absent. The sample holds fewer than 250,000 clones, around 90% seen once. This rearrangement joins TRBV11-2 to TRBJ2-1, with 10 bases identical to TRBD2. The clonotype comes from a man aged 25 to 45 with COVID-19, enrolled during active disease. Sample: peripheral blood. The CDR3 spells CASSSPSGGYYNEQFF. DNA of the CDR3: TGTGCCAGCAGCTCCCCTAGCGGGGGTTATTACAATGAGCAGTTCTTC.